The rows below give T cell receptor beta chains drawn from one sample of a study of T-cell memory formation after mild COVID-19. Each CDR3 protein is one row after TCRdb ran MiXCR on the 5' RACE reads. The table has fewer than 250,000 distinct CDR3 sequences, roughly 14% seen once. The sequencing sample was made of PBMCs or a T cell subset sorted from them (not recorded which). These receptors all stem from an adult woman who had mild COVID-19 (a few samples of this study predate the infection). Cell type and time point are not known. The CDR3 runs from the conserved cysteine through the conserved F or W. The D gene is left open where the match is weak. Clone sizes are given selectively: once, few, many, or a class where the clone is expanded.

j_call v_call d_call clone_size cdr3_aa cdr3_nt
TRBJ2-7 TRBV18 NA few CASSPIPGRGTYEQYF TGTGCCAGCTCACCCATCCCCGGGAGAGGCACCTACGAGCAGTACTTC
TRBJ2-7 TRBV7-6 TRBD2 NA CASSLESGGGYEQYF TGTGCCAGCAGCTTAGAATCGGGAGGAGGGTACGAGCAGTACTTC
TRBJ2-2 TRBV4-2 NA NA CASSQVGPNTGELFF TGTGCCAGCAGCCAAGTGGGACCCAACACCGGGGAGCTGTTTTTT
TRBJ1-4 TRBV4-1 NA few CASSQDPPAAGSINEKLFF TGCGCCAGCAGCCAAGATCCACCAGCCGCGGGAAGCATTAATGAAAAACTGTTTTTT
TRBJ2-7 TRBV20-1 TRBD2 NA CSAHNPGLAHEQYF TGCAGTGCTCACAACCCGGGACTAGCCCACGAGCAGTACTTC
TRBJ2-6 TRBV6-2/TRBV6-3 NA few CASSRRSGQSGANVPTF TGTGCCAGCTCCCGCCGATCAGGACAGTCTGGGGCCAACGTCCCGACTTTC
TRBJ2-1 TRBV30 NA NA CAWSNPNSYNEQFF TGTGCCTGGAGTAATCCTAACTCCTACAATGAGCAGTTCTTC
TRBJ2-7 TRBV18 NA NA CASSPAAGFEQYF TGTGCCAGCTCACCCGCTGCGGGGTTCGAGCAGTACTTC
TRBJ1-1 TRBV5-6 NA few CASSLWGGWMTNTEAFF TGTGCCAGCAGCTTGTGGGGGGGCTGGATGACGAACACTGAAGCTTTCTTT
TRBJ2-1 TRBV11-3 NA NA CASSFRLEKQFF TGTGCCAGCAGCTTCAGACTAGAAAAGCAGTTCTTC
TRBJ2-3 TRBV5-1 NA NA CASSLGASGGTDTQYF TGCGCCAGCAGTCTGGGGGCTAGCGGAGGCACAGATACGCAGTATTTT
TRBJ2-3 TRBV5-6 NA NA CASTAGVKQYF TGTGCCAGCACAGCTGGGGTTAAACAGTATTTT
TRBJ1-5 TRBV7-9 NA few CASSTERLSAPAF TGTGCCAGCAGCACAGAGAGGCTATCAGCCCCAGCATTT
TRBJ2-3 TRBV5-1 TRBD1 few CASSSGDRRPGEDTQYF TGCGCCAGCAGCTCCGGGGACAGGAGACCCGGAGAAGATACGCAGTATTTT
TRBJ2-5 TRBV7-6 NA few CASSSRWGLETQYF TGTGCCAGCAGCTCCCGGTGGGGGCTGGAGACCCAGTACTTC
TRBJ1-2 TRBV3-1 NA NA CASSQDGGRGYTF TGTGCCAGCAGCCAAGACGGGGGTCGCGGCTACACCTTC
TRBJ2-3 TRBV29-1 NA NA CSVEVRLGRPDTQYF TGCAGCGTTGAGGTTCGCCTCGGGCGGCCAGATACGCAGTATTTT
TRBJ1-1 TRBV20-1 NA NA CSARDLQGQIAEAFF TGCAGTGCTAGAGACCTGCAGGGCCAGATCGCTGAAGCTTTCTTT
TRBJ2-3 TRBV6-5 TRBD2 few CASSWATGGGRNTQYF TGTGCCAGCAGTTGGGCGACTGGCGGGGGAAGGAATACGCAGTATTTT
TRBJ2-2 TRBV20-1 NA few CSARRLNTGELFF TGCAGTGCTAGGCGGCTGAACACCGGGGAGCTGTTTTTT
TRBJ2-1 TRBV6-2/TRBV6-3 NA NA CAIRNVANEQFF TGTGCCATCCGGAATGTAGCCAATGAGCAGTTCTTC
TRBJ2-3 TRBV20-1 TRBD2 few CSARSLAGTDTQYF TGCAGTGCTAGAAGCCTAGCGGGCACAGATACGCAGTATTTT
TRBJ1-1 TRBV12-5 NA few CASGLEGGEGNTEAFF TGTGCTAGTGGTTTGGAAGGAGGAGAGGGTAACACTGAAGCTTTCTTT
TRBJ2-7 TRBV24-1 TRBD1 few CATSDSGTGDYEQYF TGTGCCACCAGTGATTCCGGGACAGGGGACTACGAGCAGTACTTC
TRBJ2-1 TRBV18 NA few CASSPSGSAYNEQFF TGTGCCAGCTCACCTTCAGGGTCGGCTTACAATGAGCAGTTCTTC
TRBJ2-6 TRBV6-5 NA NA CASMRDHSGANVLTF TGTGCCAGCATGAGGGACCACTCTGGGGCCAACGTCCTGACTTTC
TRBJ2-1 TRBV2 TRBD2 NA CASELSGRVGNEQFF TGTGCCAGCGAACTGAGCGGGAGGGTAGGCAATGAGCAGTTCTTC
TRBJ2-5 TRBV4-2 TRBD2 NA CASSQGGEGQETQYF TGTGCCAGCAGCCAAGGGGGGGAGGGCCAAGAGACCCAGTACTTC
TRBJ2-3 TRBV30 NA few CAWTRARDTQYF TGTGCCTGGACCCGGGCTAGGGATACGCAGTATTTT
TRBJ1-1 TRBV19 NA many CASRQGPRMNTEAFF TGTGCCAGTAGGCAGGGCCCGAGGATGAACACTGAAGCTTTCTTT
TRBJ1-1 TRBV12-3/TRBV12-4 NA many CASSLDTEAFF TGTGCCAGCAGTTTAGACACTGAAGCTTTCTTT
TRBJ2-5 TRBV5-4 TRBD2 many CASTTSGSETQYF TGTGCCAGCACGACTAGCGGGAGTGAGACCCAGTACTTC
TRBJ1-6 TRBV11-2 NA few CASSLESGANSPLHF TGTGCCAGCAGCTTAGAGTCGGGGGCAAATTCACCCCTCCACTTT
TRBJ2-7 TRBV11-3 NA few CASSRDSGEQYF TGTGCCAGCAGCCGTGACTCTGGCGAGCAGTACTTC
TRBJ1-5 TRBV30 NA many CAWSRFENQPQHF TGTGCCTGGAGTAGGTTTGAGAATCAGCCCCAGCATTTT
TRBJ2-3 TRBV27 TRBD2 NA CASSSPAGGQGDTQYF TGTGCCAGCAGTTCACCAGCGGGAGGGCAAGGAGATACGCAGTATTTT
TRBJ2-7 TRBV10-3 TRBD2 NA CAISRGEYEQYF TGTGCCATCAGTCGGGGGGAGTACGAGCAGTACTTC
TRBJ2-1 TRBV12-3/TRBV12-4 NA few CASSFLVNEQFF TGTGCCAGCAGTTTCTTGGTTAATGAGCAGTTCTTC
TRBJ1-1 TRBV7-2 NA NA CASSPFGGRNTEAFF TGTGCCAGCAGCCCCTTTGGGGGGCGGAACACTGAAGCTTTCTTT
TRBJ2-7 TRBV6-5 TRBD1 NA CASSLHLTGVSSYEQYF TGTGCCAGCAGCCTACACCTAACAGGGGTCAGCTCCTACGAGCAGTACTTC
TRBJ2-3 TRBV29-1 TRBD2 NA CSVVGLAGGTDTQYF TGCAGCGTTGTGGGGTTAGCGGGAGGCACAGATACGCAGTATTTT
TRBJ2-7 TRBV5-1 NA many CASSREGQIYEQYF TGCGCCAGCAGCCGGGAGGGACAGATCTACGAGCAGTACTTC
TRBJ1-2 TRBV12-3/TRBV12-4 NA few CASSLGRRTNYGYTF TGTGCCAGCAGTTTAGGACGGAGAACTAACTATGGCTACACCTTC
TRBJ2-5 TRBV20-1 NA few CSARDREETQYF TGCAGTGCTAGAGATAGAGAAGAGACCCAGTACTTC
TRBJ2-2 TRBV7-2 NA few CASSRDSGNTGELFF TGTGCCAGCAGCCGGGACTCTGGTAACACCGGGGAGCTGTTTTTT
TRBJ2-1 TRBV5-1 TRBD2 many CASSQYVGGSGNEQFF TGCGCCAGCAGCCAATACGTTGGCGGGAGTGGCAATGAGCAGTTCTTC
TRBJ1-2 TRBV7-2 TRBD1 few CASSRDRESYTF TGTGCCAGCAGCCGAGACAGGGAGAGCTACACCTTC
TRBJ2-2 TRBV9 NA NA CASSVGPAGRTGELFF TGTGCCAGCAGCGTAGGTCCAGCGGGTAGAACCGGGGAGCTGTTTTTT
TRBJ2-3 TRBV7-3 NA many CASSLGSTQYF TGTGCCAGCAGCTTAGGTAGTACGCAGTATTTT
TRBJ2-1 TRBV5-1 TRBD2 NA CASREDAGGRTEQFF TGCGCCAGCAGGGAGGACGCGGGAGGGCGTACTGAGCAGTTCTTC
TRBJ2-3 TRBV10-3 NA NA CAISEGGAADTQYF TGTGCCATCAGTGAGGGGGGGGCCGCAGATACGCAGTATTTT
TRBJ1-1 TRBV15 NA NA CATSRLGRGGEAFF TGTGCCACCAGCAGATTAGGGCGGGGAGGTGAAGCTTTCTTT
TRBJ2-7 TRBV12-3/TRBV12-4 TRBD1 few CASSSRQGAREQYF TGTGCCAGCAGCTCTAGACAGGGGGCGCGTGAGCAGTACTTC
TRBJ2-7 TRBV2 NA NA CASSRNSYEQYF TGTGCCAGCAGCCGAAACTCCTACGAGCAGTACTTC
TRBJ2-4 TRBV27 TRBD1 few CASSLYPDRPPRNIQYF TGTGCCAGCAGTTTATATCCGGACAGGCCCCCCCGGAACATTCAGTACTTC
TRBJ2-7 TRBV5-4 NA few CASSLWGQGKEQYF TGTGCCAGCAGCTTGTGGGGGCAGGGGAAGGAGCAGTACTTC
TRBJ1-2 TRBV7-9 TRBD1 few CASSTRQGGYGYTF TGTGCCAGCAGCACCCGACAGGGGGGCTATGGCTACACCTTC
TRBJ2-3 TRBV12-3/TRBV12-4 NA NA CASRLEINTDTQYF TGTGCCAGCAGATTGGAGATTAACACAGATACGCAGTATTTT
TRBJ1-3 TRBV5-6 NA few CASSRVGTGGNTIYF TGTGCCAGCAGCCGCGTAGGCACGGGAGGAAACACCATATATTTT